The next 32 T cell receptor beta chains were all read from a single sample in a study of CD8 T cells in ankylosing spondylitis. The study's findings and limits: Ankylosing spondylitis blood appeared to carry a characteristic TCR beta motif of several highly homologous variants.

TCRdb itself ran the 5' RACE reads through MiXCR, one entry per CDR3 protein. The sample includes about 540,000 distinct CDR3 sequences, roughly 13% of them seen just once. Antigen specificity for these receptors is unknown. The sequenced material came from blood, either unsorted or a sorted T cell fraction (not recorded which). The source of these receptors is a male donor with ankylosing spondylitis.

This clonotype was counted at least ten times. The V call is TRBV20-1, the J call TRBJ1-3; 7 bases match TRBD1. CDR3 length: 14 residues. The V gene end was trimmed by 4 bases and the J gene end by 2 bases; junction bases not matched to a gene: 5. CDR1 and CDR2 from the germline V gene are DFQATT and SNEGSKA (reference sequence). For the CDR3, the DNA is TGCAGTGCTACGACAGGGCTCGCTGGAAACACCATATATTTT. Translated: CSATTGLAGNTIYF.

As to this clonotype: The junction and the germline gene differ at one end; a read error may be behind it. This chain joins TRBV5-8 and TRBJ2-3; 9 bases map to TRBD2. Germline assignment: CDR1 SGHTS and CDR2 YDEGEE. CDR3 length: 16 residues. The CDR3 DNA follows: TGTGCCAGCAGCTTAGGAGGGTTTGGGCTAGCGGGACCCGACCATTTT. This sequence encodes CASSLGGFGLAGPDHF.

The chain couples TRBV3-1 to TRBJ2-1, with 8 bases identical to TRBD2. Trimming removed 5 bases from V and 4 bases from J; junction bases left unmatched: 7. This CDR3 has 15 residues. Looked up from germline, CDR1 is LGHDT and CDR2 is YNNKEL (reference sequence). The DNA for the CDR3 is TGTGCCAGCAGCTACATAGCGGGACTTTACAATGAGCAGTTCTTC. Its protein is CASSYIAGLYNEQFF.

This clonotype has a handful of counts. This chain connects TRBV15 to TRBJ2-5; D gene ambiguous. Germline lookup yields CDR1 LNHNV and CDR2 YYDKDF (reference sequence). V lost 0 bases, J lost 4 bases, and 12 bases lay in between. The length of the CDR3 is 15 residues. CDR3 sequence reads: CATSRDPLGRETQYF. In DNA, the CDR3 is TGTGCCACCAGCAGAGATCCCCTTGGGCGAGAGACCCAGTACTTC.

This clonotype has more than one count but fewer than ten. CDR3 sequence reads: CAINSGTENTEAFF. The CDR3 coding sequence is TGTGCCATCAATTCCGGGACAGAGAACACTGAAGCTTTCTTT. This chain uses TRBV10-3 with TRBJ1-1, with 7 positions matching TRBD1. Unmatched junction bases numbered 6, after V lost 7 bases and J lost 1 base. The CDR3 length is 14 residues. The germline CDR1 and CDR2 sequences are ENHRY and SYGVKD.

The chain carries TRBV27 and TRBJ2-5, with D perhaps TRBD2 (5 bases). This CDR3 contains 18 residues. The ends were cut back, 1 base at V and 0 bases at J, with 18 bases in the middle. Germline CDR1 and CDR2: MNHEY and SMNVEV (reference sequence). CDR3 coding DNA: TGTGCCAGCAGTTTATACCCCCCAGAGGGCGGAGACCAAGAGACCCAGTACTTC. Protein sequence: CASSLYPPEGGDQETQYF.

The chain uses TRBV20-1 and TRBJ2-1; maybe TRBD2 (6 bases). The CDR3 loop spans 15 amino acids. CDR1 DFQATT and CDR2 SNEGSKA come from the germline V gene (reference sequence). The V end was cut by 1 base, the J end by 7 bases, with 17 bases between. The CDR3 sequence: CSARGTTGVWNEQFF. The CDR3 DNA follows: TGCAGTGCTAGAGGGACAACGGGAGTGTGGAATGAGCAGTTCTTC.

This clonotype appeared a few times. CDR3 sequence reads: CASSLAREAGDIGEQYF. The CDR3 nucleotides read TGTGCCAGCAGCTTAGCTCGAGAGGCGGGAGATATAGGCGAGCAGTACTTC. This chain uses TRBV11-3 with TRBJ2-7; 7 bases map to TRBD2. The germline V gene has CDR1 SGHNT and CDR2 YENEEA. Unmatched junction bases numbered 15, after V lost 1 base and J lost 6 bases. This CDR3 is built from 17 residues.

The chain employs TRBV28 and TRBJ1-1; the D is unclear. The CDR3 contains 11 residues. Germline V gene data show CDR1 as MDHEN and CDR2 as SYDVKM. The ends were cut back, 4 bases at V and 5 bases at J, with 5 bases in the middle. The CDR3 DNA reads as TGTGCCAGCAGTTCCTCGACTGAAGCTTTCTTT. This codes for CASSSSTEAFF.

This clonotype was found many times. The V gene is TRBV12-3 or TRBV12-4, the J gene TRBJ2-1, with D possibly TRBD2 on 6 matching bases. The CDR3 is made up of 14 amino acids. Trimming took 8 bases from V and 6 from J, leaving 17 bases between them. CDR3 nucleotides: TGTGCCAGCTCTTCCGGGGGTAGTCTCAATGAGCAGTTCTTC. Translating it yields CASSSGGSLNEQFF.

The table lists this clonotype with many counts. CDR3 DNA sequence: TGCGCCAGCAGCAGGACAGAAAAAGAGACCCAGTACTTC. It specifies CASSRTEKETQYF. V is TRBV5-1 and J is TRBJ2-5, with D possibly TRBD1 on 6 matching bases. The CDR3 is 13 residues long. V lost 4 bases and J 3 bases, leaving 10 bases between the germline ends. Germline values: CDR1 SGHRS, CDR2 YFSETQ. Full variable domain (remainder filled in from reference TRBV5-1 and TRBJ2-5): KAGVTQTPRYLIKTRGQQVTLSCSPISGHRSVSWYQQTPGQGLQFLFEYFSETQRNKGNFPGRFSGRQFSNSRSEMNVSTLELGDSALYLCASSRTEKETQYFGPGTRLLVL.

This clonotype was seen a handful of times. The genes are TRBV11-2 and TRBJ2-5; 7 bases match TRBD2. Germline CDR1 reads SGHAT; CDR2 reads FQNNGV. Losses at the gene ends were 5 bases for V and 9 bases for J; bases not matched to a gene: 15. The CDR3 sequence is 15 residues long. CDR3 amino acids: CASSPTAGSPEAQYF. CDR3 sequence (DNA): TGTGCCAGCAGCCCGACAGCGGGGAGTCCTGAGGCCCAGTACTTC.

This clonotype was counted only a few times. CDR3 amino acids: CASSFHEVENEKLFF. Written as DNA, the CDR3 is TGCGCCAGCAGCTTCCACGAGGTGGAGAATGAAAAACTGTTTTTT. The chain uses TRBV5-1 and TRBJ1-4; no clear D gene. Trimming pared 2 bases from V and 5 bases from J, leaving 13 bases between. From germline, CDR1 is SGHRS and CDR2 YFSETQ. CDR3 length: 15 amino acids.

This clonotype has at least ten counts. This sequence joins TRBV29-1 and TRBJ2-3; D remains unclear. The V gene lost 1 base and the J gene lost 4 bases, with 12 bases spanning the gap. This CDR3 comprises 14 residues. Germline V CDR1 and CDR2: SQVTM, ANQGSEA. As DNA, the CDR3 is TGCAGCGTTGAAGGGACCCTCCGAGCAGATACGCAGTATTTT. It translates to CSVEGTLRADTQYF.

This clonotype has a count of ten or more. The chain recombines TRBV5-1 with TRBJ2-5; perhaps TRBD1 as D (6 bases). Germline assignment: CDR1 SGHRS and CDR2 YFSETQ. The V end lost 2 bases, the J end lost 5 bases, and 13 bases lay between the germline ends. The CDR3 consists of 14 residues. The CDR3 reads CASSLLQGRETQYF. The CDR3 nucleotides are TGCGCCAGCAGCTTATTACAGGGTAGGGAGACCCAGTACTTC.

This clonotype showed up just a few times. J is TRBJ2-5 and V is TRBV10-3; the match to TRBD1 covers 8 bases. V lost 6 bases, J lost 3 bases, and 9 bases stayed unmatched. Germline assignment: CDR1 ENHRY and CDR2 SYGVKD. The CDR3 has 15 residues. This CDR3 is CAIRETGAVEETQYF. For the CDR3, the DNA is TGTGCCATCAGGGAGACAGGGGCCGTCGAAGAGACCCAGTACTTC.

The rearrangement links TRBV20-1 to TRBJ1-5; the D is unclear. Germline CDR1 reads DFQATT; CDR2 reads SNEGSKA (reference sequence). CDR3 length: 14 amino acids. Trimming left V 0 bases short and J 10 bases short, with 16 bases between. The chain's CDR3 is CSARDHGDHSPQHF. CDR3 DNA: TGCAGTGCTAGAGATCACGGAGATCATTCTCCCCAGCATTTT.

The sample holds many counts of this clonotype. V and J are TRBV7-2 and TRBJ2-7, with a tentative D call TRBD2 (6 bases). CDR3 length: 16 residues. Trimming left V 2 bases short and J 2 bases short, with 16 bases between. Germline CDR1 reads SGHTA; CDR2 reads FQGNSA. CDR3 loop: CASSLTYGTPTYEQYF. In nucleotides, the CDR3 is TGTGCCAGCAGCTTAACTTACGGGACTCCTACCTACGAGCAGTACTTC.

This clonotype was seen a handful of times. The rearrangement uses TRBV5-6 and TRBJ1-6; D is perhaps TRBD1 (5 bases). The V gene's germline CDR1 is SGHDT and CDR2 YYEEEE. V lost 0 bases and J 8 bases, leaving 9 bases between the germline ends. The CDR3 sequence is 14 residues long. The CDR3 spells CASSLGGADSPLHF. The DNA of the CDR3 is TGTGCCAGCAGCTTGGGAGGGGCCGATTCACCCCTCCACTTT.

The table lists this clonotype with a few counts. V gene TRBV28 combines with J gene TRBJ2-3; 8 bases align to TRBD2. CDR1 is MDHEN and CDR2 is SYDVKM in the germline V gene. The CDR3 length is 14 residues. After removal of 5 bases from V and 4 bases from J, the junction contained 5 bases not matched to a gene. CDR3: CASSPGLGADTQYF. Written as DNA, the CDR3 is TGTGCCAGCAGTCCGGGACTAGGGGCAGATACGCAGTATTTT.

The CDR3 reads CASSVGQVNEKLFF. The CDR3 nucleotides read TGTGCCAGCAGCGTGGGACAGGTTAATGAAAAACTGTTTTTT. The gene calls are TRBV11-2 and TRBJ1-4; 8 nucleotides align to TRBD1. V lost 5 bases, J lost 4 bases, and 3 bases stayed unmatched. From germline, CDR1 is SGHAT and CDR2 FQNNGV. CDR3 length: 14 residues. Full variable domain (rest looked up from reference TRBV11-2 and TRBJ1-4): EAGVAQSPRYKIIEKRQSVAFWCNPISGHATLYWYQQILGQGPKLLIQFQNNGVVDDSQLPKDRFSAERLKGVDSTLKIQPAKLEDSAVYLCASSVGQVNEKLFFGSGTQLSVL.

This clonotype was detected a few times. The DNA of the CDR3 is TGTGCCAGCAGCAGGGACGACAGAAGGACCCAGTACTTC. Amino acid sequence: CASSRDDRRTQYF. The chain combines TRBV7-9 with TRBJ2-5; either TRBD1 or TRBD2 may fit D (5 bases each). V gave up 5 bases and J gave up 7 bases, with 14 bases separating them. The CDR3 runs 13 residues. CDR1 is SEHNR, CDR2 FQNEAQ, per germline (reference sequence).

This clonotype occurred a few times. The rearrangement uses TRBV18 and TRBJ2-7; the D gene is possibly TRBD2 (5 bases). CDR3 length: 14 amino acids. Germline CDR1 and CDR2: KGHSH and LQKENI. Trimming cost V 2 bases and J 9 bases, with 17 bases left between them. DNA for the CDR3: TGTGCCAGCTCACCAGTAGCAGGCGCGGGTGGGCAGTACGTC. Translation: CASSPVAGAGGQYV.

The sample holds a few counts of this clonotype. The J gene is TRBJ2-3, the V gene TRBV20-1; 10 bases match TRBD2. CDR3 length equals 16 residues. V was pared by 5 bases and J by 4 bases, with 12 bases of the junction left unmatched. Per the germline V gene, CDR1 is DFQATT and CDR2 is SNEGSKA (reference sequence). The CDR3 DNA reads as TGCAGTGCTCCCGCCCCGCTAGCGGGAGTATCAGATACGCAGTATTTT. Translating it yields CSAPAPLAGVSDTQYF.

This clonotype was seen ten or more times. The CDR3 sequence: CASTYAGGNEKLFF. As DNA, the CDR3 is TGTGCCAGCACCTACGCGGGGGGAAATGAAAAACTGTTTTTT. V usage is TRBV3-1 and J usage is TRBJ1-4; a possible D gene is TRBD1 (5 bases). There are 14 residues in the CDR3. The germline gives CDR1 LGHDT, CDR2 YNNKEL (reference sequence). The germline V and J ends were trimmed by 7 bases and 5 bases, with 14 bases remaining between them. Complete variable domain (other parts from reference TRBV3-1 and TRBJ1-4): DTAVSQTPKYLVTQMGNDKSIKCEQNLGHDTMYWYKQDSKKFLKIMFSYNNKELIINETVPNRFSPKSPDKAHLNLHINSLELGDSAVYFCASTYAGGNEKLFFGSGTQLSVL.

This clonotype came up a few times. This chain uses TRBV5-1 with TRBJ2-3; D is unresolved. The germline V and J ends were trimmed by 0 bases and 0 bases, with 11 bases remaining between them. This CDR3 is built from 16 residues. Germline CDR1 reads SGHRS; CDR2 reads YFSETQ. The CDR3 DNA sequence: TGCGCCAGCAGCTTGGGTCCTCGTACTAGCACAGATACGCAGTATTTT. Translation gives CASSLGPRTSTDTQYF. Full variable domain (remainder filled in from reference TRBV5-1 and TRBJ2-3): KAGVTQTPRYLIKTRGQQVTLSCSPISGHRSVSWYQQTPGQGLQFLFEYFSETQRNKGNFPGRFSGRQFSNSRSEMNVSTLELGDSALYLCASSLGPRTSTDTQYFGPGTRLTVL.

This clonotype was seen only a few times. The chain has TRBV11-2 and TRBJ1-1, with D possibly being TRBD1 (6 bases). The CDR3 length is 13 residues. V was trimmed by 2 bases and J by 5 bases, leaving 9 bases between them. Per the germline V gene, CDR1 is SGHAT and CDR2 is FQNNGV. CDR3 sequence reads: CASSLWGPTEAFF. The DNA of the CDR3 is TGTGCCAGCAGCTTATGGGGGCCAACTGAAGCTTTCTTT.

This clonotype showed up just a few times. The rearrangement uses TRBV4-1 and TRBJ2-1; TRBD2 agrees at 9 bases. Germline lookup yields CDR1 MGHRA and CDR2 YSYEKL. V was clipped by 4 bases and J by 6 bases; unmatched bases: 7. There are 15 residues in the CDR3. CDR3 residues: CASSLDSGSANEQFF. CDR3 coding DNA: TGCGCCAGCAGCCTAGATAGCGGGAGCGCCAATGAGCAGTTCTTC.

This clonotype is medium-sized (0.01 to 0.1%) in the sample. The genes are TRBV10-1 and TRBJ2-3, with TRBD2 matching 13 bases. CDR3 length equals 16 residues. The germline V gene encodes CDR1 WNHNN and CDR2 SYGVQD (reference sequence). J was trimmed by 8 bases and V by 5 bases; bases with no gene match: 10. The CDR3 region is CASSPGTSGIPSTQYF. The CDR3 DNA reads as TGCGCCAGCAGTCCCGGGACTAGCGGGATTCCCAGTACGCAGTATTTT.

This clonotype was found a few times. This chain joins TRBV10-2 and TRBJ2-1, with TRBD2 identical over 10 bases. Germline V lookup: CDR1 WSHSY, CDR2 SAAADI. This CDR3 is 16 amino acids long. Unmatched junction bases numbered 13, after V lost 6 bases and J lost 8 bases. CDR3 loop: CASRNIRSGRAHEQFF. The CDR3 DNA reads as TGCGCCAGCAGAAATATTCGGAGCGGGAGGGCCCATGAGCAGTTCTTC.

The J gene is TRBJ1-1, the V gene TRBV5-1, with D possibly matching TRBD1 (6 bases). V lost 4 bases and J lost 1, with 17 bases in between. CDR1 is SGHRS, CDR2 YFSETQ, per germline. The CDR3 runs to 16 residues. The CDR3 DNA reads TGCGCCAGCAGCCCCGGCGGGGCAGGGGCGAACACTGAAGCTTTCTTT. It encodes CASSPGGAGANTEAFF. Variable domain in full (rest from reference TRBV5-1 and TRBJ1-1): KAGVTQTPRYLIKTRGQQVTLSCSPISGHRSVSWYQQTPGQGLQFLFEYFSETQRNKGNFPGRFSGRQFSNSRSEMNVSTLELGDSALYLCASSPGGAGANTEAFFGQGTRLTVV.

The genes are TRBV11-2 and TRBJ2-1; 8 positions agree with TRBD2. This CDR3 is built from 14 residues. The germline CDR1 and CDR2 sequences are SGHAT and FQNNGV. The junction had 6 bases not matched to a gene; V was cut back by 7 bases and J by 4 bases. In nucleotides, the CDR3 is TGTGCCAGCACCTCGAGCGGGAGATACAATGAGCAGTTCTTC. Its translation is CASTSSGRYNEQFF.